This T cell receptor (beta chain) is from a study of blood T cell repertoires in COVID-19. For the study at large: Some COVID-19 samples were acute and others convalescent; all came from the United States, Italy and Spain.

Original processing methods: Researchers report that nucleated cell counts were estimated from reference gene primer amplification. Repertoires were generated with immunoSEQ multiplex PCR, while TCRdb's copy carries only in-frame clones and drops some. D and trimming come from the DNA, and the V and J calls and clone size come from that table. The data show some 240,000 clones, around 87% seen once. The germline V and J ends were trimmed by 2 bases and 4 bases, with 6 bases remaining between them. CDR3 size: 13 residues. Germline V gene lookup returns CDR1 SNHLY and CDR2 FYNNEI. This sequence joins TRBV2 and TRBJ2-1; unclear D gene. Sequencing was carried out using peripheral blood. This TCR came from a man in his sixties who had recovered from COVID-19. The CDR3 is CASSENWYNEQFF. The CDR3 DNA is TGTGCCAGCAGTGAAAACTGGTACAATGAGCAGTTCTTC.